This T cell receptor beta chain was sequenced in a study of blood T cell repertoires in COVID-19. Study overall: Samples representing acute and convalescent COVID-19 were sourced from the United States, Italy and Spain. The analysed material was cDNA or gDNA that came from T cells, B-cell-depleted T cells, or PBMCs.

V was pared by 7 bases and J by 4 bases, with 13 bases between. The CDR3 is 14 amino acids. CDR1 is MNHNY and CDR2 is SVGAGI in the germline V gene (reference sequence). Profiling relied on immunoSEQ multiplex PCR, and the TCRdb table lists in-frame clones only, not all of them. The sample yields about 150,000 clones, 89% seen once. This TCR was recovered from a man between 60 and 75 years old with acute or convalescent COVID-19. The chain uses TRBV6-6 and TRBJ1-4; D unclear. Specimen: peripheral blood. The DNA of the CDR3 is TGTGCCAGCATGGACTGGGAAAATAATGAAAAACTGTTTTTT. Translating it yields CASMDWENNEKLFF.